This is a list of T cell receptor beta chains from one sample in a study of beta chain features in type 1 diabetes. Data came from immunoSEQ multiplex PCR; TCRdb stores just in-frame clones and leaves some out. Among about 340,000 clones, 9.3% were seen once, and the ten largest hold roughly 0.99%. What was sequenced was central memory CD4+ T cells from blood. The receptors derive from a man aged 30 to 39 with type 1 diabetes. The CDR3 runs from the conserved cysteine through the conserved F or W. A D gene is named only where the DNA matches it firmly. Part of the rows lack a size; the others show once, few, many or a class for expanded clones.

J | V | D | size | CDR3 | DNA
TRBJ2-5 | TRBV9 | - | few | CASSLRAARGVTDQYF | TGTGCCAGCAGCTTGCGGGCCGCGAGGGGTGTAACCGACCAGTACTTC
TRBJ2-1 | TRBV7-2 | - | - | CASSPYLNNEQFF | TGTGCCAGCAGCCCATACCTCAACAATGAGCAGTTCTTC
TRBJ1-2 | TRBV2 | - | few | CASSEAGSRSGYTF | TGTGCCAGCAGTGAAGCGGGGTCTAGGAGCGGCTACACCTTC
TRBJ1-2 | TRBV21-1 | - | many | CASNPSDFYGYTF | TGTGCCAGCAACCCGAGCGATTTCTATGGCTACACCTTC
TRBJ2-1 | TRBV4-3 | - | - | CASSQSAGALSSYNEQFF | TGCGCCAGCAGCCAATCCGCCGGGGCTTTAAGCTCCTACAATGAGCAGTTCTTC
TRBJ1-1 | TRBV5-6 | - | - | CASSFGGRYTEAFF | TGTGCCAGCAGCTTTGGTGGCAGGTACACTGAAGCTTTCTTT
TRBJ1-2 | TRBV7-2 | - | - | CASSLARDNYGYTF | TGTGCCAGCAGCTTAGCTCGTGACAACTATGGCTACACCTTC
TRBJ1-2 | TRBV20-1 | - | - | CSAMGDGYTF | TGCAGTGCTATGGGGGATGGCTACACCTTC
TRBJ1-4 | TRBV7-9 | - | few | CASSSTGVTNEKLFF | TGTGCCAGCAGCTCGACAGGAGTGACTAATGAAAAACTGTTTTTT
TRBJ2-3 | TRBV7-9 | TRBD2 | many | CASSSGTSGGLWSTDTQYF | TGTGCCAGCAGCTCCGGGACTAGCGGGGGGCTCTGGAGCACAGATACGCAGTATTTT
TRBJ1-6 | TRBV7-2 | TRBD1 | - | CASSPLTGGVISPLHF | TGTGCCAGCAGCCCTCTGACAGGGGGCGTTATTTCACCCCTCCACTTT
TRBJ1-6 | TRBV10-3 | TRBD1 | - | CAISADRNNSPLHF | TGTGCCATCAGCGCGGACAGGAATAATTCACCCCTCCACTTT
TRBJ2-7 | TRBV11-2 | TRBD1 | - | CASSLIQGRGEQYF | TGTGCCAGCAGCTTAATACAGGGGAGAGGCGAGCAGTACTTC
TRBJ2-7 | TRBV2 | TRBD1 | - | CASTEGTGFHEQYF | TGTGCCAGCACTGAAGGGACAGGGTTCCACGAGCAGTACTTC
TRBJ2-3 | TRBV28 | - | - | CASMEGRTDTQYF | TGTGCCAGCATGGAAGGGCGCACAGATACGCAGTATTTT
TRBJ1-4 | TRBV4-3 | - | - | CASSQEGGFSEKLFF | TGCGCCAGCAGCCAAGAGGGGGGGTTCAGTGAAAAACTGTTTTTT
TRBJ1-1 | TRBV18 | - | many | CASSPTSLRTEAFF | TGTGCCAGCTCCCCCACAAGCCTTCGAACTGAAGCTTTCTTT
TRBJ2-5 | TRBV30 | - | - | CAWSAKETQYF | TGTGCCTGGTCCGCAAAAGAGACCCAGTACTTC
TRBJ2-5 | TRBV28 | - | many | CAIGDTTETQYF | TGTGCCATCGGGGATACCACGGAGACCCAGTACTTC
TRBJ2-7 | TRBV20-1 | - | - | CSARGGLVQYF | TGCAGTGCTAGAGGTGGTTTGGTGCAGTACTTC
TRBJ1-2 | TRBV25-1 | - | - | CASSEGGRVNYGYTF | TGTGCCAGCAGTGAGGGGGGCAGGGTGAACTATGGCTACACCTTC
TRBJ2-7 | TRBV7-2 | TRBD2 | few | CASSPTSGVLEQYF | TGTGCCAGCAGCCCCACTAGCGGGGTCCTCGAGCAGTACTTC